This TCR beta chain was observed in a study of blood T cells in healthy people across ages. Per-sample PBMC isolation yielded at least 6 million cells. Then a second PCR, running about 7 to 11 cycles, was carried out with a sample-barcoded 5' primer and a J-beta primer mix. Using its own MiXCR run on the 5' RACE reads, TCRdb lists one record per CDR3 protein. The sample lists approximately 1.5 million distinct CDR3 sequences; approximately 42% were seen once. Trimming took off 3 bases at V and 3 bases at J, with 12 bases between the two ends. The CDR3 is made up of 15 amino acids. The germline V gene has CDR1 MGHRA and CDR2 YSYEKL. Broader study findings: Strong correlation existed between TCR beta diversity and naive T cell percentage.

The table lists this clonotype with many counts. Its cognate antigen is unknown. The sequence was obtained from a young woman in good health. The chain employs TRBV4-1 and TRBJ2-1; D unresolved. The source material was blood. The DNA for the CDR3 is TGCGCCAGCAGCCAGGCTGTAGTAGTCTACAATGAGCAGTTCTTC. Translation gives CASSQAVVVYNEQFF.